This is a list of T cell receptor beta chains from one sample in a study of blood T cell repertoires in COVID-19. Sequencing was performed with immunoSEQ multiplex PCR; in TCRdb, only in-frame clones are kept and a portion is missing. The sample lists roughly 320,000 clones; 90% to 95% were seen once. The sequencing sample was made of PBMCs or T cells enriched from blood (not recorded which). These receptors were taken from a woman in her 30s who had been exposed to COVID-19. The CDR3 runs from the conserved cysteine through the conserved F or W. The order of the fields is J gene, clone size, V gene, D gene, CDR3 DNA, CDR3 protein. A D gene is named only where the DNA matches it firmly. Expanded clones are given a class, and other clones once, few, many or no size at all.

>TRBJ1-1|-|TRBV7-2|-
TGTGCCAGCAGCTCGGGAGCTAGCTTTGAAGCTTTCTTT
CASSSGASFEAFF
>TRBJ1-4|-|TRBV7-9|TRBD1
TGTGCCAGCAGCCGGGACAGCGGGTATGAAAAACTGTTTTTT
CASSRDSGYEKLFF
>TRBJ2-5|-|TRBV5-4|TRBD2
TGTGCCAGCAGCTTTAATCCCACTAGCGGGTACCAAGAGACCCAGTACTTC
CASSFNPTSGYQETQYF
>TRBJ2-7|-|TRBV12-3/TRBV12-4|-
TGTGCCAGCAGTTTCGGGAACTACGAGCAGTACTTC
CASSFGNYEQYF
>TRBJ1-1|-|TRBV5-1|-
TGCGCCAGCAGCCCGATAACCGGGGGGAACACTGAAGCTTTCTTT
CASSPITGGNTEAFF
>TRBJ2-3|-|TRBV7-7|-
TGTGCCAGCAGCACCGGAGGGGGCGGCGCAGATACGCAGTATTTT
CASSTGGGGADTQYF
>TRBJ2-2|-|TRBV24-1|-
TGTGCCACCAGTGATCGGCAGGGGGGCCCGAACACCGGGGAGCTGTTTTTT
CATSDRQGGPNTGELFF
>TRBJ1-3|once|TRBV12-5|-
TGTGCTAGTGGTCTCGAGGCTACGACTGGAAACACCATATATTTT
CASGLEATTGNTIYF
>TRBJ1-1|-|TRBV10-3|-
TGTGCCATCAGTGGGAATGAGGAGAACACTGAAGCTTTCTTT
CAISGNEENTEAFF
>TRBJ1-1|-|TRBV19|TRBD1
TGTGCCAGTAGTGGGACAGGGGGTGGTTTTCGCACTGAAGCTTTCTTT
CASSGTGGGFRTEAFF
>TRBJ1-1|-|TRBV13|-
TGTGCCAGCAGCACGAACCCAATCAGGCAAGATTACACTGAAGCTTTCTTT
CASSTNPIRQDYTEAFF
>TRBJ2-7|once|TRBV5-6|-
TGTGCCAGCAGCCGGACAGATTACGAGCAGTACTTC
CASSRTDYEQYF
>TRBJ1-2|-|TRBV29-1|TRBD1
TGCAGCGTTGCAGGACAGGGGGCGGGCTATGGCTACACCTTC
CSVAGQGAGYGYTF
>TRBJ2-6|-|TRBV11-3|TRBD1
TGTGCCAGTCGACAGGGGGAAGACTCTGGGGCCAACGTCCTGACTTTC
CASRQGEDSGANVLTF